This T cell receptor (beta chain) was captured in a study of shared clonotypes between healthy human individuals. Germline V gives CDR1 LNHDA, CDR2 SQIVND (reference sequence). V was pared by 8 bases and J by 2 bases, with 10 bases between. This CDR3 region has 13 residues. Evenly divided among several immunoSEQ plates was the genomic DNA of each subset. Sorted subsets were amplified in replicate PCRs using 200 ng DNA, roughly 30,000 T cell genomes. Clones were read by immunoSEQ multiplex PCR, and TCRdb kept only the in-frame ones, dropping some. The sample holds 2 million to 3 million clones; 93% are singletons and the top ten take around 0.37%.

Material for sequencing was naive CD4+ T cells from PBMCs. Subset of the sample: CD45RA+ positively selected. J is TRBJ1-5 and V is TRBV19; D unresolved. The origin of this receptor is a man in his late teens or twenties in good health. Some clones in this sample may be carry-over from other donors' samples. The CDR3 protein is CASGREGNQPQHF. CDR3 in DNA: TGTGCCAGTGGAAGGGAGGGCAATCAGCCCCAGCATTTT.